Listed below are T cell receptor beta chains from one sample, sequenced in a study of T cell responses to AZD1222 COVID-19 vaccine. The data were produced by immunoSEQ multiplex PCR, yet TCRdb's version contains in-frame clones alone and is incomplete. The table records about 190,000 clones, approximately 90% of them present only once. This specimen consisted of peripheral blood, obtained on day 0 of AZD1222 vaccination. The receptors shown here come from an adult in good health. CDR3s include the opening cysteine and the closing phenylalanine or tryptophan. Fields, in order: clone size, J gene, D gene, V gene, CDR3 protein, CDR3 DNA. The D gene is left open where the match is weak. A row's size may be missing; if present it is once, few, many or a size class.

size: .
J: TRBJ2-7
D: .
V: TRBV9
CDR3: CASSSQVAVPEHEQYF
DNA: TGTGCCAGCAGCTCCCAAGTGGCGGTTCCTGAACACGAGCAGTACTTC

size: .
J: TRBJ2-1
D: TRBD2
V: TRBV7-3
CDR3: CASSLRLAGHNEQFF
DNA: TGTGCCAGCAGCTTACGACTAGCGGGGCACAATGAGCAGTTCTTC

size: .
J: TRBJ2-1
D: .
V: TRBV9
CDR3: CASSGLIDEQFF
DNA: TGTGCCAGCAGCGGCCTCATTGATGAGCAGTTCTTC

size: .
J: TRBJ1-1
D: TRBD1
V: TRBV5-4
CDR3: CASSRGQGDTEAFF
DNA: TGTGCCAGCAGCCGGGGACAGGGGGACACTGAAGCTTTCTTT

size: .
J: TRBJ1-5
D: .
V: TRBV27
CDR3: CASSLSGNQPQHF
DNA: TGTGCCAGCAGTTTGAGCGGCAATCAGCCCCAGCATTTT

size: .
J: TRBJ2-7
D: .
V: TRBV27
CDR3: CASSGLTGRYRLREQYF
DNA: TGTGCCAGCTCCGGACTAACGGGAAGATATAGGTTGCGGGAGCAGTACTTC

size: few
J: TRBJ2-7
D: .
V: TRBV19
CDR3: CASSLGSSYEQYF
DNA: TGTGCCAGTAGTTTGGGCAGCTCCTACGAGCAGTACTTC

size: .
J: TRBJ1-1
D: .
V: TRBV27
CDR3: CASTSRSYSNTEAFF
DNA: TGTGCCAGCACCTCCCGGAGTTACTCGAACACTGAAGCTTTCTTT

size: .
J: TRBJ2-3
D: .
V: TRBV14
CDR3: CASSHRGTFTTDTQYF
DNA: TGTGCCAGCAGCCATCGGGGGACATTTACCACAGATACGCAGTATTTT

size: few
J: TRBJ1-2
D: TRBD1
V: TRBV14
CDR3: CASSQEAVGTGPRGYTF
DNA: TGTGCCAGCAGCCAGGAAGCCGTCGGGACAGGCCCACGTGGCTACACCTTC

size: .
J: TRBJ1-6
D: .
V: TRBV9
CDR3: CASSVGLGNNSPLHF
DNA: TGTGCCAGCAGCGTAGGTTTGGGAAATAATTCACCCCTCCACTTT

size: .
J: TRBJ2-1
D: TRBD1
V: TRBV12-3/TRBV12-4
CDR3: CASRLDRVIEQFF
DNA: TGTGCCAGCAGACTAGACAGGGTCATTGAGCAGTTCTTC

size: .
J: TRBJ2-7
D: .
V: TRBV19
CDR3: CASSGTYYEQYF
DNA: TGTGCCAGTAGTGGGACTTACTACGAGCAGTACTTC

size: few
J: TRBJ1-1
D: TRBD1
V: TRBV7-9
CDR3: CASRPPGQGGNTEAFF
DNA: TGTGCCAGCAGACCCCCGGGACAGGGGGGCAACACTGAAGCTTTCTTT

size: few
J: TRBJ2-2
D: .
V: TRBV7-8
CDR3: CASSSNTGELFF
DNA: TGTGCCAGCAGCTCTAACACCGGGGAGCTGTTTTTT

size: .
J: TRBJ2-3
D: TRBD1
V: TRBV7-8
CDR3: CASSSQGIDTQYF
DNA: TGTGCCAGCAGCTCACAGGGGATAGATACGCAGTATTTT

size: .
J: TRBJ2-7
D: TRBD2
V: TRBV27
CDR3: CASIAGNGYEQYF
DNA: TGTGCCAGCATAGCGGGCAACGGTTACGAGCAGTACTTC

size: .
J: TRBJ2-7
D: .
V: TRBV12-3/TRBV12-4
CDR3: CASSFGPSDEQYF
DNA: TGTGCCAGCAGTTTCGGGCCCAGCGACGAGCAGTACTTC

size: .
J: TRBJ2-1
D: TRBD2
V: TRBV10-3
CDR3: CAISPPTSGIQFF
DNA: TGTGCCATCAGTCCGCCGACTAGCGGGATTCAGTTCTTC

size: .
J: TRBJ2-1
D: .
V: TRBV9
CDR3: CASSVEPRGSYNEQFF
DNA: TGTGCCAGCAGCGTAGAGCCCCGAGGTTCCTACAATGAGCAGTTCTTC

size: .
J: TRBJ2-5
D: TRBD2
V: TRBV10-3
CDR3: CAISALAGTQETQYF
DNA: TGTGCCATCAGTGCCCTAGCGGGGACCCAAGAGACCCAGTACTTC

size: once
J: TRBJ2-7
D: .
V: TRBV5-1
CDR3: CASREDHYEQYF
DNA: TGCGCCAGCAGGGAAGACCATTACGAGCAGTACTTC

size: .
J: TRBJ2-5
D: .
V: TRBV28
CDR3: CASSPPTDWEETQYF
DNA: TGTGCCAGCAGCCCCCCTACGGACTGGGAGGAGACCCAGTACTTC

size: .
J: TRBJ2-2
D: TRBD1
V: TRBV9
CDR3: CASRTGPNTGELFF
DNA: TGTGCCAGCCGGACAGGCCCCAACACCGGGGAGCTGTTTTTT

size: .
J: TRBJ2-1
D: TRBD2
V: TRBV19
CDR3: CASSAGGAVYNEQFF
DNA: TGTGCCAGTAGTGCGGGGGGAGCGGTTTACAATGAGCAGTTCTTC

size: .
J: TRBJ1-6
D: .
V: TRBV15
CDR3: CATRRLSPLHF
DNA: TGTGCCACCCGGAGACTTTCACCCCTCCACTTT

size: .
J: TRBJ2-1
D: .
V: TRBV21-1
CDR3: CASSKSRQRLAKGANEQFF
DNA: TGTGCCAGCAGCAAATCCCGCCAGAGACTAGCGAAGGGGGCTAATGAGCAGTTCTTC

size: .
J: TRBJ1-4
D: .
V: TRBV3-1/TRBV3-2
CDR3: CASSQVWDPTNEKLFF
DNA: TGTGCCAGCAGCCAAGTCTGGGATCCAACTAATGAAAAACTGTTTTTT

size: .
J: TRBJ2-1
D: .
V: TRBV7-3
CDR3: CASSPTRQNEQFF
DNA: TGTGCCAGCAGCCCAACTAGACAGAATGAGCAGTTCTTC

size: few
J: TRBJ2-7
D: TRBD2
V: TRBV6-2/TRBV6-3
CDR3: CASSYSLAPTYEQYF
DNA: TGTGCCAGCAGTTACTCACTAGCGCCCACCTACGAGCAGTACTTC

size: .
J: TRBJ2-7
D: .
V: TRBV27
CDR3: CASSVGRGSYEQYF
DNA: TGTGCCAGCTCTGTGGGCAGGGGATCCTACGAGCAGTACTTC

size: .
J: TRBJ2-3
D: .
V: TRBV10-3
CDR3: CAIRYERGSTDTQYF
DNA: TGTGCCATCAGATATGAGAGGGGGTCGACAGATACGCAGTATTTT

size: few
J: TRBJ1-1
D: TRBD1
V: TRBV5-8
CDR3: CASSKRVVKGGEDTEAFF
DNA: TGTGCCAGCTCAAAACGGGTGGTAAAAGGGGGCGAGGACACTGAAGCTTTCTTT

size: .
J: TRBJ2-7
D: .
V: TRBV12-3/TRBV12-4
CDR3: CASSIQGPYEQYF
DNA: TGTGCCAGCAGCATACAGGGCCCCTACGAGCAGTACTTC

size: .
J: TRBJ2-1
D: TRBD2
V: TRBV7-3
CDR3: CASSLSPTLETSGRGSYNEQFF
DNA: TGTGCCAGCAGCTTAAGCCCGACACTAGAGACTAGCGGGAGAGGTTCCTACAATGAGCAGTTCTTC

size: .
J: TRBJ2-7
D: .
V: TRBV7-9
CDR3: CASSLSATYEQYF
DNA: TGTGCCAGCAGCTTGTCAGCGACCTACGAGCAGTACTTC

size: .
J: TRBJ2-7
D: .
V: TRBV5-1
CDR3: CASSFGGTANYEQYF
DNA: TGCGCCAGCAGCTTCGGAGGGACAGCGAACTACGAGCAGTACTTC

size: .
J: TRBJ2-2
D: .
V: TRBV9
CDR3: CASSLGGVGELFF
DNA: TGTGCCAGCAGCTTGGGGGGCGTCGGGGAGCTGTTTTTT

size: .
J: TRBJ1-1
D: .
V: TRBV25-1
CDR3: CASPSRRGTEAFF
DNA: TGTGCCAGCCCCTCCAGGCGAGGCACTGAAGCTTTCTTT

size: .
J: TRBJ1-2
D: .
V: TRBV14
CDR3: CASSQDISGVRIAF
DNA: TGTGCCAGCAGCCAAGATATTTCAGGGGTCCGGATCGCCTTC

size: few
J: TRBJ1-5
D: .
V: TRBV6-2/TRBV6-3
CDR3: CASSPYRNQPQHF
DNA: TGTGCCAGCAGCCCCTACAGGAATCAGCCCCAGCATTTT

size: .
J: TRBJ1-6
D: .
V: TRBV9
CDR3: CASSVVSDSPLHF
DNA: TGTGCCAGCAGCGTAGTCTCAGATTCACCCCTCCACTTT

size: .
J: TRBJ1-3
D: .
V: TRBV18
CDR3: CASSPTTGASSGNTIYF
DNA: TGTGCCAGCTCACCTACTACAGGTGCTTCCTCTGGAAACACCATATATTTT

size: .
J: TRBJ1-2
D: .
V: TRBV19
CDR3: CASSARTDPKGYTF
DNA: TGTGCCAGTAGTGCCCGGACGGACCCAAAGGGCTACACCTTC

size: .
J: TRBJ1-2
D: .
V: TRBV2
CDR3: CASARWGAFNYGYTF
DNA: TGTGCCAGCGCGAGGTGGGGGGCATTTAACTATGGCTACACCTTC

size: .
J: TRBJ2-7
D: TRBD1
V: TRBV24-1
CDR3: CATSDPRTGGYEQYF
DNA: TGTGCCACCAGTGACCCCCGGACAGGGGGATACGAGCAGTACTTC

size: .
J: TRBJ1-4
D: .
V: TRBV9
CDR3: CASSVGATNEKLFF
DNA: TGTGCCAGCAGCGTCGGGGCAACTAATGAAAAACTGTTTTTT

size: .
J: TRBJ1-2
D: .
V: TRBV28
CDR3: CASSLSGPGNYGYTF
DNA: TGTGCCAGCAGTTTGTCGGGACCCGGCAACTATGGCTACACCTTC

size: once
J: TRBJ1-2
D: .
V: TRBV9
CDR3: CASSRQDLNYGYTF
DNA: TGTGCCAGCAGCCGACAGGACCTTAACTATGGCTACACCTTC

size: .
J: TRBJ2-4
D: TRBD1
V: TRBV15
CDR3: CATSSRTGIAKNIQYF
DNA: TGTGCCACCAGCAGCAGGACAGGGATAGCCAAAAACATTCAGTACTTC

size: .
J: TRBJ2-7
D: .
V: TRBV2
CDR3: CASQQDSYEQYF
DNA: TGTGCCAGCCAGCAGGACTCCTACGAGCAGTACTTC

size: .
J: TRBJ1-2
D: .
V: TRBV2
CDR3: CASRMDDSYGYTF
DNA: TGTGCCAGCAGGATGGATGACAGCTATGGCTACACCTTC

size: .
J: TRBJ2-7
D: .
V: TRBV5-4
CDR3: CASSPSPPAGQTYEQYF
DNA: TGTGCCAGCAGCCCCTCTCCCCCGGCGGGACAGACCTACGAGCAGTACTTC

size: .
J: TRBJ2-7
D: TRBD1
V: TRBV25-1
CDR3: CASSRDRASYEQYF
DNA: TGTGCCAGCAGCCGGGACAGGGCCTCCTACGAGCAGTACTTC

size: .
J: TRBJ1-2
D: .
V: TRBV6-2/TRBV6-3
CDR3: CASSYLSGVGYTF
DNA: TGTGCCAGCAGTTACCTTTCGGGGGTCGGCTACACCTTC

size: .
J: TRBJ1-1
D: .
V: TRBV3-1/TRBV3-2
CDR3: CASSLGTGTAEAFF
DNA: TGTGCCAGCAGCCTTGGGACCGGAACAGCTGAAGCTTTCTTT

size: .
J: TRBJ2-1
D: TRBD2
V: TRBV7-3
CDR3: CASSLSGRAINEQFF
DNA: TGTGCCAGCAGCTTAAGCGGGAGGGCCATTAATGAGCAGTTCTTC

size: .
J: TRBJ2-3
D: .
V: TRBV28
CDR3: CASLGGDDTQYF
DNA: TGTGCCAGCTTGGGTGGAGACGATACGCAGTATTTT

size: .
J: TRBJ2-7
D: TRBD2
V: TRBV27
CDR3: CASTPLAGPSYEQYF
DNA: TGTGCCAGCACCCCACTAGCGGGACCCTCCTACGAGCAGTACTTC

size: .
J: TRBJ2-1
D: .
V: TRBV7-8
CDR3: CASTPFGERADNEQFF
DNA: TGTGCCAGCACCCCGTTCGGGGAGCGGGCAGACAATGAGCAGTTCTTC